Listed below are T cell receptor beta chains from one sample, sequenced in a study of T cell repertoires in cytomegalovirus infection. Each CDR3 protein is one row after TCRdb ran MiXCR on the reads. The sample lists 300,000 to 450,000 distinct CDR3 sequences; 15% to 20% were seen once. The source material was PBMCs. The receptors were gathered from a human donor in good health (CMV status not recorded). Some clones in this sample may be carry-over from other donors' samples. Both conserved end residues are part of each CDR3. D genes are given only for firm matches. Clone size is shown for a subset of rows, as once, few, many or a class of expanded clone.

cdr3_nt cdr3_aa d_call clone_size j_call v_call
TGTGCCAGCAGCTTTTCTCGGCTAGGCCTGAACACTGAAGCTTTCTTT CASSFSRLGLNTEAFF NA many TRBJ1-1 TRBV7-8
TGTGCCAGCAGCGCGTGGGGAACTGAAGCTTTCTTT CASSAWGTEAFF NA NA TRBJ1-1 TRBV7-9
TGTGCCAGCAGCTTAGTATGGGGTGGAGGGGACAATGAGCAGTTCTTC CASSLVWGGGDNEQFF NA few TRBJ2-1 TRBV7-6
TGTGCCAGCAGCTTAGAGGAGGGGTGGGGAACGGGTGAAAAACTGTTTTTT CASSLEEGWGTGEKLFF NA many TRBJ1-4 TRBV7-8
TGTGCCAGCACTGTGACAGTTGGCTACACCTTC CASTVTVGYTF NA NA TRBJ1-2 TRBV7-6
TGTGCCAGCAGCTTGCAAAGCGGAGGAACCGGGGAGCTGTTTTTT CASSLQSGGTGELFF NA many TRBJ2-2 TRBV7-2
TGTGCCACTCGGGGTGGGGGGGGACCTAACACCGGGGAGCTGTTTTTT CATRGGGGPNTGELFF TRBD2 few TRBJ2-2 TRBV7-2
TGTGCCAGCATCGCGGGGTGGAATCAGCCCCAGCATTTT CASIAGWNQPQHF NA many TRBJ1-5 TRBV12-3/TRBV12-4
TGTGCCAGCAGAACTGCCCGTATCCGTACCAAGCGTCCCGGGACAGGCTCCTACAATGAGCAGTTCTTC CASRTARIRTKRPGTGSYNEQFF TRBD1 many TRBJ2-1 TRBV12-3/TRBV12-4
TGTGCCAGCAGCCCGCCGGCGGGAGTAGTAAATGAGCAGTTCTTC CASSPPAGVVNEQFF TRBD2 NA TRBJ2-1 TRBV7-8
TGTGCCAGCAGTGTGCAGACCGCCGGCTCTGGAAACACCATATATTTT CASSVQTAGSGNTIYF NA few TRBJ1-3 TRBV2
TGTGCCAGCAGCTCCCAGACTAGCGCCGCAGATACGCAGTATTTT CASSSQTSAADTQYF TRBD2 NA TRBJ2-3 TRBV11-2
TGTGCCAGCAGCTTAGCTAGCGGGGGCACAGATACGCAGTATTTT CASSLASGGTDTQYF TRBD2 many TRBJ2-3 TRBV7-8
TGTGCCAGTAGTATAATCTGGTCGGCGGGCACCGGGGAGCTGTTTTTT CASSIIWSAGTGELFF NA few TRBJ2-2 TRBV19
TGTGCCAGCAGCTTAGGGCCCCTCCAAAACATTCAGTACTTC CASSLGPLQNIQYF NA few TRBJ2-4 TRBV5-5
TGTGCCAGCAGCTTGGTGAACAGGGACCAGCATTTT CASSLVNRDQHF NA NA TRBJ1-5 TRBV5-8
TGTGCCAGCAGCCTGAAACAGGGTATCACCTACAATGAGCAGTTCTTC CASSLKQGITYNEQFF NA many TRBJ2-1 TRBV5-5
TGTGCCATCAGTGGGGACAGCATGAACACTGAAGCTTTCTTT CAISGDSMNTEAFF TRBD1 NA TRBJ1-1 TRBV10-3
TGTGCCAGCAGTTACGCCCCCCCGGGGAATTCACCCCTCCACTTT CASSYAPPGNSPLHF NA NA TRBJ1-6 TRBV6-6
TGTGCCAGCACCCCCCAGGGGAGCGGTGCCGGGGAGCTGTTTTTT CASTPQGSGAGELFF NA NA TRBJ2-2 TRBV12-3/TRBV12-4
TGTGCCAGCTCACCATCATCTGTACCAGGGTATGGCTACACCTTC CASSPSSVPGYGYTF NA NA TRBJ1-2 TRBV18
TGTGCCAGCAGCGCGACAGTTTCCGGGAACACTGAAGCTTTCTTT CASSATVSGNTEAFF NA many TRBJ1-1 TRBV7-2
TGTGCCAGCAGCTTCGAGGTGGGCTATGGCTACACCTTC CASSFEVGYGYTF NA many TRBJ1-2 TRBV7-2
TGTGCCAGCAGCTTAGCGACCACTGGGGCCAAAAACATTCAGTACTTC CASSLATTGAKNIQYF NA NA TRBJ2-4 TRBV7-6
TGCGCCAGCAGCCAACTAGCGGGGGGGGATATTACCCAGTACTTC CASSQLAGGDITQYF TRBD2 few TRBJ2-5 TRBV4-1
TGTGCCATCAGTACGCGGACTAGCGGGGACACAGATACGCAGTATTTT CAISTRTSGDTDTQYF TRBD2 NA TRBJ2-3 TRBV10-3
TGTGCCAGCAGTTTCCGGGACAACTACGAGCAGTACTTC CASSFRDNYEQYF NA few TRBJ2-7 TRBV7-6
TGCGCCAGCAGCCAAGATGATGGGACAGGTCGGGGAGCTTTCTTT CASSQDDGTGRGAFF TRBD1 few TRBJ1-1 TRBV4-1
TGTGCCAGCAGCCTTACTAGCGCCACCGGGGAGCTGTTTTTT CASSLTSATGELFF TRBD2 few TRBJ2-2 TRBV3-1
TGTGCCAGCAGCTCGGAAGGGGGCCGTCGCGCTGAAGCTTTCTTT CASSSEGGRRAEAFF TRBD1 many TRBJ1-1 TRBV7-9
TGTGCCAGTAGCCCGGACAGGGACACAGATACGCAGTATTTT CASSPDRDTDTQYF TRBD1 few TRBJ2-3 TRBV19
TGTGCCAGCAGTTACAAGGTGGACGGCACTGAAGCTTTCTTT CASSYKVDGTEAFF NA few TRBJ1-1 TRBV6-6
TGTGCCAGCAGCTTAGGTAGCTGGAGGGCCGGCGGAGAGCAGTACTTC CASSLGSWRAGGEQYF NA many TRBJ2-7 TRBV7-8
TGTGCCAGCACCCGCAGACTAGCGGGGGGGCCTAACACCGGGGAGCTGTTTTTT CASTRRLAGGPNTGELFF TRBD2 NA TRBJ2-2 TRBV6-5
TGTGCCAGTAGTATAGATGGGACAAGGCAGCCCCAGCATTTT CASSIDGTRQPQHF NA few TRBJ1-5 TRBV19
TGTGCCAGCACCACGGAACCGGGGGAAAAACTGTTTTTT CASTTEPGEKLFF NA NA TRBJ1-4 TRBV5-4